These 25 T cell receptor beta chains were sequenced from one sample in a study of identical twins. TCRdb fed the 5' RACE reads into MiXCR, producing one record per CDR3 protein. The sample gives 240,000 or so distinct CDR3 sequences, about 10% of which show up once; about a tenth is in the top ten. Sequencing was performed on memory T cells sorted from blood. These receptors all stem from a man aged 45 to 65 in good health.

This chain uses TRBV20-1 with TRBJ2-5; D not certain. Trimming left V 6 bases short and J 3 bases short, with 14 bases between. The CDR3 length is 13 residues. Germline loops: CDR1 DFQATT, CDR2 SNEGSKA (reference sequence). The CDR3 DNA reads TGCAGTGCGCGGAAGGGCAGCAAAGAGACCCAGTACTTC. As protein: CSARKGSKETQYF.

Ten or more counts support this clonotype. CDR3 in amino acids: CASSLGPGGTYNEQFF. The CDR3 DNA reads as TGCGCCAGCAGCTTGGGACCTGGAGGAACCTACAATGAGCAGTTCTTC. The chain uses TRBV5-1 and TRBJ2-1; perhaps TRBD2 as D (5 bases). Germline CDR1 reads SGHRS; CDR2 reads YFSETQ. The CDR3 runs to 16 residues. Trimming left V 0 bases short and J 2 bases short, with 12 bases between. The whole variable domain, remainder taken from reference TRBV5-1 and TRBJ2-1, is KAGVTQTPRYLIKTRGQQVTLSCSPISGHRSVSWYQQTPGQGLQFLFEYFSETQRNKGNFPGRFSGRQFSNSRSEMNVSTLELGDSALYLCASSLGPGGTYNEQFFGPGTRLTVL.

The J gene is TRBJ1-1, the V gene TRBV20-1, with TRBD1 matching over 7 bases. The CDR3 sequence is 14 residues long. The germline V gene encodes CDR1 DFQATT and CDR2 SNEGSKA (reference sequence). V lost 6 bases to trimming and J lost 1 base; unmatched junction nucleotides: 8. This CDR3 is CSADQGVWNTEAFF. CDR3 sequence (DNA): TGCAGTGCAGATCAGGGGGTGTGGAACACTGAAGCTTTCTTT.

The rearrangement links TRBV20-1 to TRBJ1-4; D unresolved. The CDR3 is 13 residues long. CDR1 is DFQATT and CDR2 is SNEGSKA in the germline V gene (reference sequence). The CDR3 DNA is TGCAGGGGATGTCAACTAATGAAAAACTGCCTGTTTTTT. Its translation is CRGCQLMKNCLFF.

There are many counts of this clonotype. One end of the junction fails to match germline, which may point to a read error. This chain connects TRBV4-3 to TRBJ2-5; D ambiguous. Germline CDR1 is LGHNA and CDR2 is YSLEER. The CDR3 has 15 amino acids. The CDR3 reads CASSQDWGSYESQYF. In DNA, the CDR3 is TGCGCCAGCAGCCAAGATTGGGGAAGCTATGAGAGCCAGTACTTC.

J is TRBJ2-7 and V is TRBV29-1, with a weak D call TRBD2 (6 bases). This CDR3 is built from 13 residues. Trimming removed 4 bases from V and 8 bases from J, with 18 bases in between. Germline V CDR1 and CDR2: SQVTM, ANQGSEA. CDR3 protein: CSVGATAGPQQYF. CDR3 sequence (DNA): TGCAGCGTTGGTGCGACAGCGGGCCCTCAGCAGTACTTC.

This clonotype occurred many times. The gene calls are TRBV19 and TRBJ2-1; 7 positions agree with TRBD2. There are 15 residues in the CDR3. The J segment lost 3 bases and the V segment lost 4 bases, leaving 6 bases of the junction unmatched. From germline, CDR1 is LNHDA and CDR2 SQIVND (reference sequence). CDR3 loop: CASSKLTGGYNEQFF. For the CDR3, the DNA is TGTGCCAGTAGTAAGTTAACGGGAGGCTACAATGAGCAGTTCTTC.

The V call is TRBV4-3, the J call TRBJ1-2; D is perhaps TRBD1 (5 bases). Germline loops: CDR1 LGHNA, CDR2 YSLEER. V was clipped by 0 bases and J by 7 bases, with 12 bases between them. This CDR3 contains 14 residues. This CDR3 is CASSQDRGAGGYTF. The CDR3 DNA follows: TGCGCCAGCAGCCAAGATAGAGGGGCGGGTGGCTACACCTTC.

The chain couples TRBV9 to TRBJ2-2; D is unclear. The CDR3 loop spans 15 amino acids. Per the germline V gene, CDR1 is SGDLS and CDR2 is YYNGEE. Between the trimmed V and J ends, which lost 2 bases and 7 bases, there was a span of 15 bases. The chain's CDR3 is CASSVSVGMGGELFF. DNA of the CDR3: TGTGCCAGCAGCGTTAGTGTCGGCATGGGCGGGGAGCTGTTTTTT.

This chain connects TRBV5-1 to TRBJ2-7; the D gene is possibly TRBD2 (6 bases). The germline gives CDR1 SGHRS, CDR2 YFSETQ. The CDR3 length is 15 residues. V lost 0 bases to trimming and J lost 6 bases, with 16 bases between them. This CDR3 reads CASSLAGVPGGEQYF. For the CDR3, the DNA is TGCGCCAGCAGCTTGGCGGGGGTTCCCGGAGGCGAGCAGTACTTC.

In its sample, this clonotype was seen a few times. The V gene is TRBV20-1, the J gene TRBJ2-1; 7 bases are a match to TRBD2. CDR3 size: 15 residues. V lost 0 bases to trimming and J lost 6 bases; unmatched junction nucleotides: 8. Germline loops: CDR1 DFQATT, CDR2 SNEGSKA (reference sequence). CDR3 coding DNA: TGCAGTGCTAGAGATCGCGGGGGTTTCCGCAATGAGCAGTTCTTC. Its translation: CSARDRGGFRNEQFF.

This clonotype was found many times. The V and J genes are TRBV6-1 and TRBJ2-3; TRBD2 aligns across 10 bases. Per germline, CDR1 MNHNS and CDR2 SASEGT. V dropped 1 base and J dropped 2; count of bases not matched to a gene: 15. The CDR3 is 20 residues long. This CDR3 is CASSEVTSGWQYSSTDTQYF. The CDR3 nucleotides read TGTGCCAGCAGTGAAGTGACTAGCGGGTGGCAATACTCCTCCACAGATACGCAGTATTTT.

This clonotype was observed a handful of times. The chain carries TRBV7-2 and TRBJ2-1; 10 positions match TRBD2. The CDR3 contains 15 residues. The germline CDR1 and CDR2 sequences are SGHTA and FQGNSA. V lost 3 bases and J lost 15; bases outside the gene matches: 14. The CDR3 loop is CASSFRTSGPQVAFF. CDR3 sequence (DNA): TGTGCCAGCAGCTTTCGGACTAGCGGACCCCAGGTGGCGTTCTTC.

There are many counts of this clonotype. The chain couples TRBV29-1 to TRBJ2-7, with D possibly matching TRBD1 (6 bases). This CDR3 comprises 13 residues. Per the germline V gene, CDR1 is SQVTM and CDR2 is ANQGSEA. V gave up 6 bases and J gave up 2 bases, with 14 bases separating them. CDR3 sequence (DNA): TGCAGCGTCCAGGGGTCAGGGACCTACGAGCAGTACTTC. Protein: CSVQGSGTYEQYF.

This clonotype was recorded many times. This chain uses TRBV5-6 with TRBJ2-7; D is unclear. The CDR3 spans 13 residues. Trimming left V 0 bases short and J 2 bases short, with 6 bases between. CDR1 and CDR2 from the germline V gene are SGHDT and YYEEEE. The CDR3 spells CASSLVDTYEQYF. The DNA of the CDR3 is TGTGCCAGCAGCTTGGTCGATACCTACGAGCAGTACTTC. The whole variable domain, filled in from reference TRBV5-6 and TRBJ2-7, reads DAGVTQSPTHLIKTRGQQVTLRCSPKSGHDTVSWYQQALGQGPQFIFQYYEEEERQRGNFPDRFSGHQFPNYSSELNVNALLLGDSALYLCASSLVDTYEQYFGPGTRLTVT.

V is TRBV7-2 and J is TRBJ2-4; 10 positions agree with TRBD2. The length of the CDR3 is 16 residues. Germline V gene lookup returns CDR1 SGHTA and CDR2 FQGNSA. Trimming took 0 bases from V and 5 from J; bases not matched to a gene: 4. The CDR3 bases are TGTGCCAGCAGCTTAGCACAGCGGGGGGGACAAAACATTCAGTACTTC. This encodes CASSLAQRGGQNIQYF.

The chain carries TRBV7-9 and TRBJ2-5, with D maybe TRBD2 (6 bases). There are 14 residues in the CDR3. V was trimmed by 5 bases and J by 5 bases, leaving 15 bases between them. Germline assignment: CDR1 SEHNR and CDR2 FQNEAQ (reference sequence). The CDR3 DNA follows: TGTGCCAGCAGCAGAGAGGGGAGGCTGGAGACCCAGTACTTC. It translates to CASSREGRLETQYF.

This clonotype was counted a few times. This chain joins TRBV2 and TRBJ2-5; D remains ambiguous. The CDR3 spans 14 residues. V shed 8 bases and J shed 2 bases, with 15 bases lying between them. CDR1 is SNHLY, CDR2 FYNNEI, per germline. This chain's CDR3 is CASSWATGQETQYF. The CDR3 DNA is TGTGCCAGCTCTTGGGCGACGGGTCAAGAGACCCAGTACTTC.

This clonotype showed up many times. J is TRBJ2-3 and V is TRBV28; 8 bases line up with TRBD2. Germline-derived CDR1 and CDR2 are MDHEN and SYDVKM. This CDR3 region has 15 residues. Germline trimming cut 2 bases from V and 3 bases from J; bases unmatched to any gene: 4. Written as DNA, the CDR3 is TGTGCCAGCAGTTTAGGTACGGGGGGGACAGATACGCAGTATTTT. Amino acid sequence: CASSLGTGGTDTQYF.

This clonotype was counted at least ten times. The CDR3 here is CASSRQASRSYEQYF. DNA for the CDR3: TGTGCCAGCAGCAGACAGGCTAGCAGATCCTACGAGCAGTACTTC. The chain uses TRBV6-1 and TRBJ2-7, with a possible D match to TRBD1 (6 bases). CDR3 size: 15 residues. Trimming left V 6 bases short and J 1 base short, with 16 bases between. Per germline, CDR1 MNHNS and CDR2 SASEGT.

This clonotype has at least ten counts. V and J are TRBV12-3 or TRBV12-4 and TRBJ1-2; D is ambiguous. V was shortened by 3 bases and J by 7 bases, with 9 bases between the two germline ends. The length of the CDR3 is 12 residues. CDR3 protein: CASSFLGTGYTF. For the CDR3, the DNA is TGTGCCAGCAGTTTCCTGGGAACTGGCTACACCTTC.

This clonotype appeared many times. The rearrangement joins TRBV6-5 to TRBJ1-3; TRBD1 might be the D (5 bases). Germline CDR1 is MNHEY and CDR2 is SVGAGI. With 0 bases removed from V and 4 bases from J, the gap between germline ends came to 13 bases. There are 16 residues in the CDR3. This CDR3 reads CASSYSAGTRGNTIYF. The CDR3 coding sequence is TGTGCCAGCAGTTACTCGGCAGGGACTAGAGGAAACACCATATATTTT.

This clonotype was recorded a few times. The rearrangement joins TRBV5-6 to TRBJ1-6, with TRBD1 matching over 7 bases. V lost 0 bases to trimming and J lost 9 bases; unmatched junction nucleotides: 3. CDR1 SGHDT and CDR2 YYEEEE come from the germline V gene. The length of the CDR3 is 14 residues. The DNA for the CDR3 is TGTGCCAGCAGCTTGGCCAGGGGGATTTCACCCCTCCACTTT. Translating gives CASSLARGISPLHF. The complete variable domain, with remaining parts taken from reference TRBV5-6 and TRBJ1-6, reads DAGVTQSPTHLIKTRGQQVTLRCSPKSGHDTVSWYQQALGQGPQFIFQYYEEEERQRGNFPDRFSGHQFPNYSSELNVNALLLGDSALYLCASSLARGISPLHFGNGTRLTVT.

CDR3 protein: CASSLGGARRAKNIQYF. Here the CDR3 DNA reads TGTGCCAGCAGCTTGGGGGGGGCAAGGAGGGCCAAAAACATTCAGTACTTC. The rearrangement joins TRBV7-8 to TRBJ2-4; possibly TRBD2 for D (7 bases). Trimming cost V 3 bases and J 1 base, with 16 bases left between them. The V gene's germline CDR1 is SGHVS and CDR2 FQNEAQ. This CDR3 is built from 17 residues.

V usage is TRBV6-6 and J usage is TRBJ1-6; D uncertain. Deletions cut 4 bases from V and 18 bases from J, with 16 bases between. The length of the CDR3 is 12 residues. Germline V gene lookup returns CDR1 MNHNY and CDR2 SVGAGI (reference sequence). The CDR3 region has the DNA TGTGCCAGCAGTTCTGGGCGGGGTTTCCCCCACTTT. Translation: CASSSGRGFPHF.